A selection of T cell receptor beta chains follows, all from one sample in a study of T cell responses to AZD1222 COVID-19 vaccine. Sequencing used immunoSEQ multiplex PCR; TCRdb keeps in-frame clones, though not all of them. In the table there are 100,000 or so clones, just under 90% of which are singletons. Material: peripheral blood, obtained on day 0 of AZD1222 vaccination. These receptors all come from an adult in good health. CDR3s include the opening cysteine and the closing phenylalanine or tryptophan. The D gene is left open where the match is weak.

d_gene,v_gene,CDR3aa
-,TRBV7-3,CASSLKGPGANVLTF
-,TRBV27,CARLGQEGGVTEAFF
TRBD2,TRBV18,CASSPRAIAGTSAGNEQFF
-,TRBV5-1,CASGSSGITNEKLFF
-,TRBV6-5,CASSYPLAGGNYGYTF
-,TRBV4-1,CASSQETDFNQPQHF
-,TRBV5-1,CASSFYGSNTEAFF
-,TRBV28,CASSVGTGSTDTQYF
-,TRBV19,CASSPLAEYTEAFF
-,TRBV6-4,CASSDRDTGELFF
-,TRBV18,CASSPDQGPQTPLHF
TRBD1,TRBV6-1,CASSDGTGGRTGANVLTF
-,TRBV19,CASSPQEVVRGYTF
TRBD2,TRBV11-2,CASSPGGPLSYEQYF
-,TRBV5-4,CASSLAGGNEQFF
-,TRBV7-9,CASKKILGGYTF
-,TRBV6-1,CASSDRNPPYGYTF
TRBD1,TRBV7-8,CASSLTGNQPQHF
-,TRBV30,CASTANYGYTF
-,TRBV6-5,CASSYRDRDGETQYF
-,TRBV1,CTSSRTGIDQPQHF
-,TRBV27,CASSLRQLNTEAFF
-,TRBV13,CASSFGGVPYEQYF
-,TRBV6-5,CASSSPTGVEISAFF
-,TRBV18,CASSPLAGGVENEQYF
-,TRBV12-1,CASNGGVRNTIYF
-,TRBV6-4,CASSDTLRTDTQYF
-,TRBV5-1,CASSLEGGGTDTQYF
-,TRBV2,CASRGVRYEQYF
TRBD1,TRBV5-1,CASSLAGQTDTQYF
TRBD1,TRBV7-2,CASILRGTGGKEQYF
-,TRBV11-3,CASSFGRGNTEAFF
-,TRBV6-5,CASILTSPPPEAFF
TRBD1,TRBV3-1/TRBV3-2,CASSQRQGDSEAFF
-,TRBV2,CASSGTASYEQYF
-,TRBV7-6,CASSSSQGRGHQPQHF
-,TRBV6-1,CASSEKSKGSVGYTF
-,TRBV7-9,CASSYLGDERQYF
-,TRBV3-1/TRBV3-2,CASSPLGLVRAKNTEAFF
-,TRBV24-1,CATSRPKQFF
-,TRBV10-3,CAISESAGYYGYTF
-,TRBV18,CASSPRAGPQYF
-,TRBV5-5,CASSLQGSAEAFF
-,TRBV5-4,CASNIGGGGTDTQYF
-,TRBV3-1/TRBV3-2,CASSQGGPTEAFF
-,TRBV3-1/TRBV3-2,CASSQEGGFGELFF
-,TRBV3-1/TRBV3-2,CASSLTTDTQYF
-,TRBV10-3,CAISEHGLNTEAFF
TRBD2,TRBV29-1,CSVSPLAGGFNEQFF
-,TRBV5-1,CASSISTVVNTEAFF
TRBD2,TRBV29-1,CSVGTTSGRGGRNIQYF
-,TRBV11-2,CASSSPRTASNYGYTF
-,TRBV6-5,CASMVSDYGYTF
-,TRBV10-3,CAIRTDTQYF
-,TRBV28,CASRAHVNYGYTF
-,TRBV3-1/TRBV3-2,CASSQNPGDGYTF
TRBD1,TRBV7-9,CASSFQGAYEQYF
-,TRBV7-2,CASSLAQGFYYGYTF
-,TRBV5-6,CASSRTLTESSYEQYF
TRBD2,TRBV9,CASSVGGLAGSYNEQFF